This T cell receptor (beta chain) was recovered during a study of blood T cell repertoires in COVID-19. Looking at the study overall: COVID-19 samples from acute and convalescent phases originated in the United States, Italy and Spain. PBMCs, B-cell-depleted T cells, or T cells provided the cDNA or gDNA that made up the material.

In its sample, this clone was seen a few times. Authors' methods: Reference gene primers were amplified, and this amplification served to estimate nucleated cell counts. Clones were read by immunoSEQ multiplex PCR, and TCRdb kept only the in-frame ones, dropping some. Clone size and V and J calls were adopted from that table, with D and trimming inferred from the DNA. The sample carries roughly 220,000 clones, 65% to 90% recorded once. Germline CDR1 is SGHDT and CDR2 is YYEEEE. The CDR3 has 12 amino acids. The trim removed 4 bases at V and 7 bases at J, leaving 1 base unmatched. The TCR originated in a man at least 80 years old with acute or convalescent COVID-19. The sequencing sample was made of peripheral blood. The chain links TRBV5-6 to TRBJ2-2; 7 nucleotides agree with TRBD2. CDR3 sequence: CASSPGGGELFF. Here the CDR3 DNA reads TGTGCCAGCAGCCCGGGGGGCGGGGAGCTGTTTTTT.